The TCR beta chain under discussion was sequenced for a study of T cell repertoires in cytomegalovirus infection (dated by TCRdb to between 2018 and 2020). For the wider study: Peptide stimulations targeted recently identified HLA-C-restricted CMV epitopes, whose presentation resists viral immunomodulation, together with well-studied HLA-B-restricted epitopes. Because public TCR beta signatures pointed to carriage of CMV infection together with the matching HLA type, the HLA type of each donor mattered for the analysis. General study outcomes and caveats: Cumulative frequency of public TCR beta family members discriminated carriers of CMV infection plus the relevant HLA type in this cohort and an independent 352-donor cohort. The ex vivo response was dominated by HLA-C-restricted CMV-specific TCR beta clonotypes, and the single most frequent clonotype in two of eight donors was supplied by these HLA-C-restricted clonotypes.

Read against the paper, the sample's treatment or condition label means: in vitro stimulation with specific CMV peptide epitopes to enrich CMV-specific T cells. Sequencing used an Illumina HiSeq 1500. The public reads were quality trimmed at Q25 with fastp and then assembled into clones with MiXCR by TCRdb, keeping productive beta chains. Under each unique CDR3 protein, matching rows form one entry showing the most common genes and DNA. Across this sample there are some 480,000 distinct CDR3 sequences, with 30% to 40% seen only once. The ten largest make up 15% to 20% of the sample. A word on this clonotype: Its antigen is currently not known. The final CDR3 position lacks the conserved phenylalanine or tryptophan, pointing to a likely read error.

From its first to its last residue, the CDR3 has 15 amino acids. Solely the CDR3 DNA is kept, with 45 bases framed from the first base. Via the germline V gene, CDR1 is SGHTA and CDR2 FQGNSA. Deletion took 5 bases off V and 4 bases off J, with a span of 15 bases between the germline ends. This receptor chain uses TRBV7-2 and TRBJ2-1; the D gene is perhaps TRBD2, from 5 matching bases. Specimen: cultured PBMCs, collected from culture after CMV antigen stimulation. The TCR originated in a human donor in good health (CMV status not recorded). Some clones in this sample may be carry-over from other donors' samples. For the CDR3, the sequence is CASSPLALRYNEQFL. The DNA is as follows: TGTGCCAGCAGCCCCTTAGCGTTACGGTACAATGAGCAGTTCTTG.